Each of the 9 T cell receptor beta chains below was sequenced from the same sample in a study of tumor and adjacent non-tumor tissue in lung cancer. RNA was extracted from bulk tissue without any cell sorting. A modified ARM-PCR protocol with three rounds of nested PCR amplified TCRbeta. TCRdb re-called the multiplex PCR reads through MiXCR, storing one row per CDR3 protein. The table includes roughly 220,000 distinct CDR3 sequences, approximately 74% detected once. The material sequenced was lung tumor tissue. These receptors were taken from a man in his sixties with non-small cell lung cancer.

Comments on this clonotype: A much larger clone differs by one base, so this may be a read error. This sequence joins TRBV20-1 and TRBJ1-1, with D possibly being TRBD1 (6 bases). This CDR3 has 13 residues. Trimming pared 7 bases from V and 0 bases from J, leaving 12 bases between. Per germline, CDR1 DFQATT and CDR2 SNEGSKA (reference sequence). This chain's CDR3 is CSVLGQVNTEAFF. CDR3 DNA: TGCAGTGTCCTGGGACAAGTGAACACTGAAGCTTTCTTT.

Comment on this clonotype: Just one base apart from a much larger clone, this may be a read error. The J gene is TRBJ2-2, the V gene TRBV20-1, with 10 bases matching TRBD2. The CDR3 is 15 residues long. Germline CDR1 DFQATT, CDR2 SNEGSKA (reference sequence). The CDR3 spells CSGRSGTSDTGELFF. The CDR3, as DNA: TGCAGTGGTAGATCCGGGACTAGCGACACCGGGGAGCTGTTTTTT.

As for this clonotype: This may be a read error, as it is one base from a much larger clone. Here the CDR3 omits its conserved ending phenylalanine or tryptophan, so a read error is the likely source. The chain joins TRBV20-1 to TRBJ1-5; D is ambiguous. Germline CDR1 DFQATT, CDR2 SNEGSKA (reference sequence). The CDR3 is 15 residues long. Deletions cut 6 bases from V and 11 bases from J, with 26 bases between. In DNA form, the CDR3 reads TGCAGTGCCACCGCGCCTAACGTCCAAGCCCAGACCCAGCATTCT. Encoded protein: CSATAPNVQAQTQHS.

This chain connects TRBV28 to TRBJ1-2; D perhaps matches TRBD1 (6 bases). Between the trimmed V and J ends, which lost 4 bases and 2 bases, there was a span of 8 bases. In germline, CDR1 is MDHEN, CDR2 SYDVKM. This CDR3 is built from 13 residues. The CDR3 nucleotides are TGTGCCAGCAGTTATGGACAGAACTATGGCTACACCTTC. Its translation is CASSYGQNYGYTF.

The rearrangement uses TRBV5-1 and TRBJ1-1, with 9 bases that match TRBD1. Germline V gene lookup returns CDR1 SGHRS and CDR2 YFSETQ. V lost 5 bases to trimming and J lost 0 bases; unmatched junction nucleotides: 2. The CDR3 has 14 residues. In nucleotides, the CDR3 is TGCGCCAGCAGTGGACAGGGGATGAACACTGAAGCTTTCTTT. Residues: CASSGQGMNTEAFF.

Comment on this clonotype: This CDR3 is missing its conserved last phenylalanine or tryptophan, likely due to a read error. The V call is TRBV12-3 or TRBV12-4, the J call TRBJ1-6; D is ambiguous. The V gene lost 3 bases and the J gene lost 6 bases, with 6 bases spanning the gap. The CDR3 has 13 amino acids. CDR3 loop: CASSLTSNSPLHS. In DNA, the CDR3 is TGTGCCAGCAGTTTGACTTCTAATTCACCCCTCCACTCT.

On this clonotype itself: Being one base from a much bigger clone, this may be a read error. The CDR3 DNA is TGTCCCAGCAGCTTAAGACTAGCGGGAGCGTCTGGCACAGATACGCAGTATTTT. Translated, it gives CPSSLRLAGASGTDTQYF. The chain combines TRBV7-8 with TRBJ2-3; TRBD2 matches at 12 bases. This CDR3 is 18 amino acids long. CDR1 and CDR2 (germline): SGHVS, FQNEAQ.

About this clonotype: Given a much more abundant clone one base away, this may be a read error. This sequence joins TRBV7-9 and TRBJ2-6, with unresolved D. The CDR3 totals 18 residues. CDR1 and CDR2 (germline): SEHNR, FQNEAQ (reference sequence). Written as DNA, the CDR3 is TGTACCAGCATTGCGGCCATAAAACAGAGCTCTGGGGCCAACGTCCTGACTTTC. Its translation: CTSIAAIKQSSGANVLTF.

This chain connects TRBV4-1 to TRBJ1-2; D gene uncertain. Trimming removed 0 bases at V and 8 bases at J, with 13 bases between. CDR3 size: 14 residues. Germline CDR1 and CDR2: MGHRA and YSYEKL. This CDR3 reads CASSQDRTFEGYTF. As DNA, the CDR3 is TGCGCCAGCAGCCAAGATCGCACCTTTGAGGGCTACACCTTC.